This T cell receptor beta chain was found in a study of T cell responses to AZD1222 COVID-19 vaccine. The assay was immunoSEQ multiplex PCR, and TCRdb's table has in-frame clones only and misses some. The sample has over 130,000 clones; the top ten hold about 2%. Worth noting for this clone: The antigen is unknown.

Germline-derived CDR1 and CDR2 are MNHNS and SASEGT. The CDR3 extends over 17 amino acids. Trimming removed 2 bases from V and 2 bases from J; junction bases left unmatched: 10. Findings and limits, study-wide: Nearly half of unique spike-specific TCRs reportedly avoided B.1.351 and B.1.1.7 mutated regions. Only a handful of AZD1222 recipients, six or seven in all, had baseline seropositivity. Only after the peak T cell response were repertoires sampled. When two AZD1222 doses had been given, Spike-specific TCR breadth and depth rose.

This clonotype was sampled from an adult in good health. Input material: peripheral blood. This chain uses TRBV6-1 with TRBJ2-3; 7 bases match TRBD2. This chain's CDR3 is CASSELVAGDPTDTQYF. The CDR3 DNA sequence: TGTGCCAGCAGTGAATTAGTCGCGGGGGACCCCACAGATACGCAGTATTTT.